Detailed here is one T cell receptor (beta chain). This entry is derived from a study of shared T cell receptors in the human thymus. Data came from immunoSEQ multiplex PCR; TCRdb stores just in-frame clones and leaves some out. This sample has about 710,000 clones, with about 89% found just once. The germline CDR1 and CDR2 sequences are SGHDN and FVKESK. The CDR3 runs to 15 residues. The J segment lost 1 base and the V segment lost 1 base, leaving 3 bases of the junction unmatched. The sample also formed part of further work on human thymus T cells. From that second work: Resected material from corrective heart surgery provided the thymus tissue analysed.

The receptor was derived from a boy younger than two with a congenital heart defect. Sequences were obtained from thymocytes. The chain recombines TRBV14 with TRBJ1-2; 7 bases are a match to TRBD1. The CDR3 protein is CASSQAGTVNYGYTF. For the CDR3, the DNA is TGTGCCAGCAGCCAAGCCGGGACAGTTAACTATGGCTACACCTTC.